This T cell receptor beta chain was recorded in a study of immune evolution from preneoplasia to lung adenocarcinoma. Study-wide findings and caveats: Top clone share appeared to fall from AAH through AIS, MIA, adenocarcinoma. Normal lung had highest clonality; later lesions appeared denser, more diverse.

On this clone itself: Antigen: not known.

The CDR3 runs to 17 residues. Looked up from germline, CDR1 is SGHDN and CDR2 is FVKESK. The junction had 3 bases not matched to a gene; V was cut back by 0 bases and J by 6 bases. Profiled with immunoSEQ multiplex PCR; TCRdb holds only in-frame clones, not every one. This repertoire shows around 2,000 clones, 82% found once; its top ten account for about 9%. The chain joins TRBV14 to TRBJ2-1, with 15 positions matching TRBD2. This receptor was identified in a person aged 70 to 85 with lung adenocarcinoma. The sample consisted of FFPE adjacent normal lung tissue. The CDR3 spells CASSQDWGLAGGNEQFF. CDR3 sequence (DNA): TGTGCCAGCAGCCAAGATTGGGGACTAGCGGGAGGCAATGAGCAGTTCTTC.